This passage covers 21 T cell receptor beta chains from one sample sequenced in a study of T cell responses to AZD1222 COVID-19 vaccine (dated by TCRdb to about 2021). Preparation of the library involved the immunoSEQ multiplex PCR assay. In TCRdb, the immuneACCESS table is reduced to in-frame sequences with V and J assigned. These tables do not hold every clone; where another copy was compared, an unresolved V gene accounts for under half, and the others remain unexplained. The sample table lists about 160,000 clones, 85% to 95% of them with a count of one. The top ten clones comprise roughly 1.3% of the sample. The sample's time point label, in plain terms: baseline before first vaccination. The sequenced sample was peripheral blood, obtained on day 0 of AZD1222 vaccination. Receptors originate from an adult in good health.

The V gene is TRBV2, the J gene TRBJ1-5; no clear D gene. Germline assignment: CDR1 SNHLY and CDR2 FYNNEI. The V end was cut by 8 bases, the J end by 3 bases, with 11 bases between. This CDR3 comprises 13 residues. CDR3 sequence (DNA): TGTGCCAGCGGTCCGGAGGCCAATCAGCCCCAGCATTTT. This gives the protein CASGPEANQPQHF.

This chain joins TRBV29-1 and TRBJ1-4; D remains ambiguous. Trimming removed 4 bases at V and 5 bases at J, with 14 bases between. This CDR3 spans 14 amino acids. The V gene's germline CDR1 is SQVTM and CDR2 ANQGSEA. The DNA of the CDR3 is TGCAGCGTTGGACGGATCTCGCCAAATGAAAAACTGTTTTTT. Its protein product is CSVGRISPNEKLFF. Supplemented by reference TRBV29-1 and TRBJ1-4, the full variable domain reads SAVISQKPSRDICQRGTSLTIQCQVDSQVTMMFWYRQQPGQSLTLIATANQGSEATYESGFVIDKFPISRPNLTFSTLTVSNMSPEDSSIYLCSVGRISPNEKLFFGSGTQLSVL.

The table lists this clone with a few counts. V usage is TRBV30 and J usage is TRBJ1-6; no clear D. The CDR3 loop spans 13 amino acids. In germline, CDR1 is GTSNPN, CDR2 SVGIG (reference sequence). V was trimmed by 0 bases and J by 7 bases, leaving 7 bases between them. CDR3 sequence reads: CAWSVTENSPLHF. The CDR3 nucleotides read TGTGCCTGGAGTGTAACAGAGAATTCACCCCTCCACTTT.

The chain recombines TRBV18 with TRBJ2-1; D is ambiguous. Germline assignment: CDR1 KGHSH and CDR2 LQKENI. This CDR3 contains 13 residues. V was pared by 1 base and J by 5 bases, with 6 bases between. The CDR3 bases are TGTGCCAGCTCACCACGGATTGACAATGAGCAGTTCTTC. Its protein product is CASSPRIDNEQFF.

CDR3 bases: TGTGCCAGCAGCATCGACAGGGGGTCTGGCTACACCTTC. Protein: CASSIDRGSGYTF. The chain is built from TRBV9 and TRBJ1-2; 9 nucleotides align to TRBD1. Germline CDR1 and CDR2: SGDLS and YYNGEE. The CDR3 is 13 residues long. With 4 bases clipped from V and 7 bases from J, the junction kept 5 bases outside the gene matches.

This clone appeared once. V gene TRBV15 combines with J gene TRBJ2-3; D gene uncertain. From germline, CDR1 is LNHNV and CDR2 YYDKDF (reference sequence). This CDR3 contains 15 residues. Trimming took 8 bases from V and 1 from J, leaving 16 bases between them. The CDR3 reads CATRVGSSGTDTQYF. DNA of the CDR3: TGTGCCACCCGGGTAGGCTCATCGGGCACAGATACGCAGTATTTT.

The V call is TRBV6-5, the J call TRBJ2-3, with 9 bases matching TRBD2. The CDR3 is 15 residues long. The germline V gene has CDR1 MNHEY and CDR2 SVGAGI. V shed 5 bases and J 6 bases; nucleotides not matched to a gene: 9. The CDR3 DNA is TGTGCCAGCAGTCTCGGCGGGGGGGCGGGTGATACGCAGTATTTT. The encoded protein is CASSLGGGAGDTQYF.

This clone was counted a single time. The CDR3 spells CASSFRWEAGELFF. The CDR3 DNA reads as TGTGCCAGCAGCTTTCGTTGGGAGGCCGGGGAGCTGTTTTTT. The chain employs TRBV11-2 and TRBJ2-2, with D tentatively TRBD2 (6 bases). With 3 bases removed from V and 6 bases from J, the gap between germline ends came to 11 bases. Germline V gene data show CDR1 as SGHAT and CDR2 as FQNNGV. CDR3 length: 14 amino acids. Combining the CDR3 with reference TRBV11-2 and TRBJ2-2 gives the whole variable domain EAGVAQSPRYKIIEKRQSVAFWCNPISGHATLYWYQQILGQGPKLLIQFQNNGVVDDSQLPKDRFSAERLKGVDSTLKIQPAKLEDSAVYLCASSFRWEAGELFFGEGSRLTVL.

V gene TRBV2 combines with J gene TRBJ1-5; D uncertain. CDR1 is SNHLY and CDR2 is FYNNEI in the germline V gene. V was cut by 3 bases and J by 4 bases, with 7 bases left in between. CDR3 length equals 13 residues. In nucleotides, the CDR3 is TGTGCCAGCAGTGACCCGTGGAATCAGCCCCAGCATTTT. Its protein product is CASSDPWNQPQHF.

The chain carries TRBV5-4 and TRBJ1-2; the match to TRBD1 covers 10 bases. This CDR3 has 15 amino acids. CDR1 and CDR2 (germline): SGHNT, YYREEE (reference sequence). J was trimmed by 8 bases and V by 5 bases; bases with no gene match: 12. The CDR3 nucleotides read TGTGCCAGCAGTTTGACCGACAGGGGGCTGGGCGGCTACACCTTC. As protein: CASSLTDRGLGGYTF. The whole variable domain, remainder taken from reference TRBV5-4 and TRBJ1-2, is ETGVTQSPTHLIKTRGQQVTLRCSSQSGHNTVSWYQQALGQGPQFIFQYYREEENGRGNFPPRFSGLQFPNYSSELNVNALELDDSALYLCASSLTDRGLGGYTFGSGTRLTVV.

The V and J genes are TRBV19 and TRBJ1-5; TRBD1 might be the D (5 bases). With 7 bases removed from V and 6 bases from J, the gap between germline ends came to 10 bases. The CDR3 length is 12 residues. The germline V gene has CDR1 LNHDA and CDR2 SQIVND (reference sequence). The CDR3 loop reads CASTRVPQPQHF. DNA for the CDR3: TGTGCCAGTACCAGGGTCCCTCAGCCCCAGCATTTT.

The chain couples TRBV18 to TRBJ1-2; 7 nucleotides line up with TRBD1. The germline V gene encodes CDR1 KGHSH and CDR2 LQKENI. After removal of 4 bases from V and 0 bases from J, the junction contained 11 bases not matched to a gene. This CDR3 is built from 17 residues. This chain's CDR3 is CASSRWEQGTANYGYTF. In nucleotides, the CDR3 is TGTGCCAGCTCACGGTGGGAACAGGGGACGGCTAACTATGGCTACACCTTC.

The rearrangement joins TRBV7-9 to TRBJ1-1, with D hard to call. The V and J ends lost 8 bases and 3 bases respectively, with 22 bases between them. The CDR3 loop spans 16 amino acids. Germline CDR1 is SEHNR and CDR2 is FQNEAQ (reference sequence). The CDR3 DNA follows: TGTGCCAGCGGCCCAACATTCGCTGGTTCGTACACTGAAGCTTTCTTT. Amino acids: CASGPTFAGSYTEAFF.

In DNA, the CDR3 is TGTGCCAGCAGCCAAGAAACGGAGACCCAGTACTTC. As protein: CASSQETETQYF. J is TRBJ2-5 and V is TRBV3-1 (or the pseudogene TRBV3-2); unclear D gene. CDR1 and CDR2 (germline): LGHDT, YNNKEL (reference sequence). Trimming stripped 0 bases from V and 5 bases from J, with 4 bases between. The CDR3 contains 12 residues.

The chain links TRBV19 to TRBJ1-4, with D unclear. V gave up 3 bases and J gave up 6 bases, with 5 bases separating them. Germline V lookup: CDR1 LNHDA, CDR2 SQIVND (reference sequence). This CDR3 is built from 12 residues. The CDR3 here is CASSMPYEKLFF. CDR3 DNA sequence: TGTGCCAGTAGTATGCCCTATGAAAAACTGTTTTTT.

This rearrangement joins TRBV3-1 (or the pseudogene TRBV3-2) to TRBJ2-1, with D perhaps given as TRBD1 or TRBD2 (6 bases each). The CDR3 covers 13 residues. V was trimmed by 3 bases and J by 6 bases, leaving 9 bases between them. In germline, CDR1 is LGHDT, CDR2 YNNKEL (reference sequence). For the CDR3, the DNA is TGTGCCAGCAGCCACTCGGGGGCCAATGAGCAGTTCTTC. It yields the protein CASSHSGANEQFF.

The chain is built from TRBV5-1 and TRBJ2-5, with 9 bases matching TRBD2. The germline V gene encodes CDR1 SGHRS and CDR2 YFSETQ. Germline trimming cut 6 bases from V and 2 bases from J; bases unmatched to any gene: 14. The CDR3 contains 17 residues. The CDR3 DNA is TGCGCCAGCACGACGGGAGGGCTAGCGGGGATTCAAGAGACCCAGTACTTC. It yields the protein CASTTGGLAGIQETQYF. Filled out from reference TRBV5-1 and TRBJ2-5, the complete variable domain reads KAGVTQTPRYLIKTRGQQVTLSCSPISGHRSVSWYQQTPGQGLQFLFEYFSETQRNKGNFPGRFSGRQFSNSRSEMNVSTLELGDSALYLCASTTGGLAGIQETQYFGPGTRLLVL.

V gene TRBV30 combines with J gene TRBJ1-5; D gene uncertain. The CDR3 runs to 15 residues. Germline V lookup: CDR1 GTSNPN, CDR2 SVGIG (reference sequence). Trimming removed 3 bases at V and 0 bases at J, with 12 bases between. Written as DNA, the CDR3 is TGTGCCTGGAGCGCAGGCGCGCATAGCAATCAGCCCCAGCATTTT. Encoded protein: CAWSAGAHSNQPQHF.

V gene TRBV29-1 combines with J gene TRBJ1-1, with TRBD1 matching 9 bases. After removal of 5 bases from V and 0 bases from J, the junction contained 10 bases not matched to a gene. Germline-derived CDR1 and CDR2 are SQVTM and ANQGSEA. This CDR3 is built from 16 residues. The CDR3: CSVPADRGGVNTEAFF. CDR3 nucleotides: TGCAGCGTTCCAGCGGACAGGGGTGGGGTGAACACTGAAGCTTTCTTT.

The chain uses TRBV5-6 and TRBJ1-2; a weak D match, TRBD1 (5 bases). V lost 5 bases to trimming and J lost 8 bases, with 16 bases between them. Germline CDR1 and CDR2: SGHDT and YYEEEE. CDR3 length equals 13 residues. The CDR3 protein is CASRSTAEGGYTF. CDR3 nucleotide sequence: TGTGCCAGCAGATCGACCGCGGAGGGGGGCTACACCTTC.

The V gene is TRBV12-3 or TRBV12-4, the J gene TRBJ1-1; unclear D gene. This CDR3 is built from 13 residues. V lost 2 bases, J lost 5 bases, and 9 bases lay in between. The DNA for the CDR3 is TGTGCCAGCAGTTTAATTGGCAGGACTGAAGCTTTCTTT. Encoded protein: CASSLIGRTEAFF.